A selection of T cell receptor delta chains follows, all from one sample in a study of gamma-delta T cells after stem cell transplantation. TCRdb re-analyzed the RT-PCR reads via CATT. This table holds roughly 1,600 delta-chain clones, less than 55% found once. The sequenced sample consisted of gamma-delta T cells. The source is a human donor. It is not recorded whose cells these are; they may come from a transplant donor. The CDR3 runs from the conserved cysteine through the conserved F or W. A D gene is named only where the DNA matches it firmly. Size is stated for part of the rows, as once, few or many counts, or as a class when the clone is expanded.

CDR3 protein | CDR3 DNA | J gene | V gene | clone size | D gene
CACDTAGGNSWDTRQVFF | TGTGCCTGTGACACCGCTGGGGGCAACTCCTGGGACACCCGACAGGTGTTTTTC | TRDJ3 | TRDV2 | NA | TRDD3
CACDTVGGGTDKLIF | TGTGCCTGTGACACCGTTGGGGGGGGAACCGATAAACTCATCTTT | TRDJ1 | TRDV2 | NA | NA
CACDTSWGTGEGALTAQLFF | TGTGCCTGTGACACAAGCTGGGGGACCGGAGAAGGAGCTTTGACAGCACAACTCTTCTTT | TRDJ2 | TRDV2 | NA | TRDD3
CACDVLGDTLRDKLIF | TGTGCCTGTGACGTACTGGGGGATACATTGAGGGATAAACTCATCTTT | TRDJ1 | TRDV2 | large | TRDD3
CACDHVLGDGYTDKLIF | TGTGCCTGTGACCACGTACTGGGGGATGGGTACACCGATAAACTCATCTTT | TRDJ1 | TRDV2 | NA | TRDD3
CACDTVGTTDKLIF | TGTGCCTGTGACACCGTCGGGACAACCGATAAACTCATCTTT | TRDJ1 | TRDV2 | NA | NA
CACDTVARNWGIVNTDKLIF | TGTGCCTGTGACACCGTGGCAAGGAACTGGGGGATAGTAAACACCGATAAACTCATCTTT | TRDJ1 | TRDV2 | NA | TRDD3
CACDSLLGDRYTDKLIF | TGTGCCTGTGACTCTCTCCTGGGGGACCGATACACCGATAAACTCATCTTT | TRDJ1 | TRDV2 | large | TRDD3
CACDKLGLYTDKLIF | TGTGCCTGTGACAAGCTGGGGCTGTACACCGATAAACTCATCTTT | TRDJ1 | TRDV2 | NA | NA
CACDTLRSAGGYLYTDKPIF | TGTGCCTGTGACACGCTGAGGAGCGCTGGGGGATACCTGTACACCGATAAACCCATCTTT | TRDJ1 | TRDV2 | NA | TRDD3
CACDTVGGGYARETDKLIF | TGTGCCTGTGACACCGTTGGTGGGGGATACGCGAGGGAAACCGATAAACTCATCTTT | TRDJ1 | TRDV2 | NA | TRDD3
CACERLGDTHTDKLIF | TGTGCCTGTGAACGACTGGGGGATACTCACACCGATAAACTCATCTTT | TRDJ1 | TRDV2 | NA | TRDD3
CACDTVGGGTPDTDKLIF | TGTGCCTGTGACACCGTTGGGGGGGGTACCCCGGACACCGATAAACTCATCTTT | TRDJ1 | TRDV2 | large | NA